The next 19 T cell receptor beta chains were all read from a single sample in a study of T cell repertoires in cytomegalovirus infection. One entry per CDR3 protein results from TCRdb running MiXCR on the reads. The sample lists around 630,000 distinct CDR3 sequences, 20% to 25% seen once, with around 8% in the top ten. Input material: CD8+ T cells from PBMCs. Receptors were obtained from a human donor in good health (CMV status not recorded). Some clones in this sample may be carry-over from other donors' samples.

The V call is TRBV24-1, the J call TRBJ1-2; D is unclear. Trimming removed 5 bases at V and 5 bases at J, with 20 bases between. The CDR3 is 16 residues long. Germline V gene lookup returns CDR1 KGHDR and CDR2 SFDVKD. The CDR3: CATSAPGPNGGYGYTF. CDR3 DNA: TGTGCCACCAGTGCCCCTGGTCCAAACGGTGGATATGGCTACACCTTC.

The table lists this clonotype with a few counts. The chain carries TRBV10-2 and TRBJ1-3, with D possibly being TRBD1 (5 bases). The CDR3 is 19 amino acids. Deletions cut 5 bases from V and 0 bases from J, with 23 bases between. The germline gives CDR1 WSHSY, CDR2 SAAADI. CDR3 amino acids: CASSPLPPGLQLSGNTIYF. Written as DNA, the CDR3 is TGCGCCAGCAGTCCCCTCCCGCCGGGACTCCAACTCTCTGGAAACACCATATATTTT.

This clonotype was recorded a few times. The CDR3 sequence is CASSSWDTNRETQYF. In DNA form, the CDR3 reads TGTGCCAGCAGTTCCTGGGACACCAACCGGGAGACCCAGTACTTC. The gene calls are TRBV28 and TRBJ2-5; TRBD1 might be the D (6 bases). The CDR3 loop spans 15 amino acids. Trimming took off 4 bases at V and 5 bases at J, with 17 bases between the two ends. Germline lookup yields CDR1 MDHEN and CDR2 SYDVKM.

The table lists this clonotype with many counts. The chain has TRBV6-2 or TRBV6-3 and TRBJ1-6; D is ambiguous. Between the trimmed V and J ends, which lost 8 bases and 9 bases, there was a span of 14 bases. The CDR3 sequence is 13 residues long. Germline values: CDR1 MNHEY, CDR2 SVGEGT. The CDR3 sequence: CASGPGFGSPLHF. DNA of the CDR3: TGTGCCAGCGGCCCCGGATTCGGTTCACCCCTCCACTTT.

The chain joins TRBV6-6 to TRBJ2-7; the match to TRBD1 covers 10 bases. The length of the CDR3 is 17 residues. V shed 0 bases and J 2 bases; nucleotides not matched to a gene: 7. Germline CDR1 reads MNHNY; CDR2 reads SVGAGI (reference sequence). CDR3 amino acids: CASSYSRHGTGAYEQYV. As DNA, the CDR3 is TGTGCCAGCAGTTACTCCCGCCATGGGACAGGGGCCTACGAGCAGTACGTC.

This clonotype was seen repeatedly, ten times or more. This sequence joins TRBV12-3 or TRBV12-4 and TRBJ1-1; D ambiguous. Trimming removed 7 bases at V and 8 bases at J, with 14 bases between. This CDR3 has 12 residues. The CDR3, as DNA: TGTGCCAGCACCTCCGGGTACCTCGAAGCTTTCTTT. Its translation is CASTSGYLEAFF.

This clonotype has only a few counts. V and J are TRBV19 and TRBJ2-1; TRBD2 aligns across 9 bases. CDR3 length: 17 residues. V lost 1 base, J lost 1 base, and 5 bases stayed unmatched. The V gene's germline CDR1 is LNHDA and CDR2 SQIVND (reference sequence). In DNA form, the CDR3 reads TGTGCCAGTAGTATAGCCAGCGGGGGGCATTCCTACAATGAGCAGTTCTTC. This codes for CASSIASGGHSYNEQFF.

The chain is built from TRBV29-1 and TRBJ2-1; no definite D call. Germline V lookup: CDR1 SQVTM, CDR2 ANQGSEA. CDR3 length: 12 residues. Trimming left V 6 bases short and J 3 bases short, with 9 bases between. The CDR3 DNA is TGCAGCGTCACGGATCTCTACAATGAGCAGTTCTTC. Encoded protein: CSVTDLYNEQFF.

This clonotype showed up many times. V usage is TRBV7-9 and J usage is TRBJ2-1; the match to TRBD1 covers 9 bases. The V and J ends lost 5 bases and 7 bases, in that order; junction bases with no gene match: 9. The CDR3 loop spans 15 amino acids. Looked up from germline, CDR1 is SEHNR and CDR2 is FQNEAQ (reference sequence). CDR3 protein: CASSKQGAPGNEQFF. The CDR3 DNA follows: TGTGCCAGCAGCAAACAGGGGGCGCCTGGGAATGAGCAGTTCTTC.

The chain is built from TRBV6-1 and TRBJ1-2, with D unresolved. The V gene lost 2 bases and the J gene lost 4 bases, with 8 bases spanning the gap. Germline lookup yields CDR1 MNHNS and CDR2 SASEGT. CDR3 length: 13 amino acids. The DNA for the CDR3 is TGTGCCAGCAGTGAACTGGGTGGCTATGGCTACACCTTC. Protein product: CASSELGGYGYTF.

In its sample, this clonotype was seen a few times. This rearrangement joins TRBV6-5 to TRBJ2-3, with a possible D match to TRBD2 (6 bases). V lost 0 bases and J lost 6, with 13 bases in between. Germline CDR1 and CDR2: MNHEY and SVGAGI. The CDR3 runs 15 residues. The CDR3 protein is CASSYSGGLKDTQYF. For the CDR3, the DNA is TGTGCCAGCAGTTACTCGGGGGGTTTAAAGGATACGCAGTATTTT.

The table lists this clonotype with a few counts. This rearrangement joins TRBV6-5 to TRBJ1-4; D ambiguous. V shed 8 bases and J shed 7 bases, with 11 bases lying between them. This CDR3 comprises 12 residues. Germline CDR1 MNHEY, CDR2 SVGAGI. The CDR3 here is CASGVNGEKLFF. The CDR3 nucleotides read TGTGCCAGCGGGGTAAATGGTGAAAAACTGTTTTTT.

The table lists this clonotype with many counts. The chain carries TRBV7-6 and TRBJ2-2, with D possibly matching TRBD2 (6 bases). V lost 5 bases to trimming and J lost 6 bases, with 16 bases between them. The CDR3 contains 15 residues. Germline-derived CDR1 and CDR2 are SGHVS and FNYEAQ. CDR3 protein: CASSIDSGSPGELFF. The CDR3 region has the DNA TGTGCCAGCAGCATAGACTCCGGGAGCCCCGGGGAGCTGTTTTTT.

This chain uses TRBV2 with TRBJ2-2; D might be TRBD1 (6 bases). Germline lookup yields CDR1 SNHLY and CDR2 FYNNEI. CDR3 size: 14 residues. Trimming took 10 bases from V and 0 from J, leaving 12 bases between them. The CDR3 sequence is CANIGTPNTGELFF. The CDR3 nucleotides read TGTGCCAACATCGGGACACCGAACACCGGGGAGCTGTTTTTT.

This clonotype was picked up a small number of times. The chain combines TRBV4-3 with TRBJ2-3; 11 nucleotides align to TRBD2. Germline CDR1 and CDR2: LGHNA and YSLEER. This CDR3 has 16 residues. The V and J ends lost 3 bases and 4 bases, in that order; junction bases with no gene match: 6. The CDR3 coding sequence is TGCGCCAGCAGCCACTTTAGCGGGGGGGCCCCAGATACGCAGTATTTT. This encodes CASSHFSGGAPDTQYF.

This clonotype occurred a few times. The gene calls are TRBV2 and TRBJ2-7; D is tentatively TRBD1 or TRBD2 (5 bases each). The CDR3 has 15 amino acids. V lost 0 bases and J 2 bases, leaving 11 bases between the germline ends. Germline assignment: CDR1 SNHLY and CDR2 FYNNEI. The CDR3 protein is CASSEALRDPYEQYF. Here the CDR3 DNA reads TGTGCCAGCAGTGAAGCGCTTCGGGACCCCTACGAGCAGTACTTC.

The table lists this clonotype with a few counts. This sequence joins TRBV4-1 and TRBJ2-1; D ambiguous. There are 17 residues in the CDR3. The ends were cut back, 0 bases at V and 0 bases at J, with 12 bases in the middle. Germline V gives CDR1 MGHRA, CDR2 YSYEKL. CDR3 loop: CASSQDSPASSYNEQFF. The CDR3 coding sequence is TGCGCCAGCAGCCAAGATTCCCCAGCGAGCTCCTACAATGAGCAGTTCTTC.

There are many counts of this clonotype. The chain is built from TRBV2 and TRBJ2-3; 10 nucleotides align to TRBD1. Germline V lookup: CDR1 SNHLY, CDR2 FYNNEI. Losses at the gene ends were 7 bases for V and 4 bases for J; bases not matched to a gene: 11. The CDR3 has 16 amino acids. CDR3 in DNA: TGTGCCAGCACTGATGGACAGGGGGATAATGCAGATACGCAGTATTTT. The encoded protein is CASTDGQGDNADTQYF.

This clonotype was detected only once. Being one base from a much bigger clone, this may be a read error. The V gene is TRBV12-5, the J gene TRBJ1-2; a weak D match, TRBD1 (6 bases). From germline, CDR1 is LGHNT and CDR2 FRNRAP. V lost 9 bases and J lost 4, with 18 bases in between. The CDR3 has 14 residues. In DNA form, the CDR3 reads TGTGCTAGGGGTCCCCGGACAGACGGCTATGGCTACACCTTC. As protein: CARGPRTDGYGYTF. The variable domain in full, with the rest retrieved from reference TRBV12-5 and TRBJ1-2, is DARVTQTPRHKVTEMGQEVTMRCQPILGHNTVFWYRQTMMQGLELLAYFRNRAPLDDSGMPKDRFSAEMPDATLATLKIQPSEPRDSAVYFCARGPRTDGYGYTFGSGTRLTVV.